This record looks at one T cell receptor (beta chain) sequence and its context. This clonotype showed up just a few times. What this receptor recognizes is not known. No much larger clone exists at a distance of one base, and base qualities are not known. These data belong to a study of response to subunit inactivated influenza vaccine (dated by TCRdb to between 2017 and 2018). With regard to the full study: To follow how T cells responded to a trivalent subunit inactivated influenza vaccine, the researchers relied on deep quantitative profiling of the T cell receptor repertoire.

On the study overall, not on this receptor specifically: The authors proposed that each seasonal influenza vaccination may bring in only a limited number of new T cells.

Library preparation was by RT-PCR. Sequenced on an Illumina HiSeq 2500. In-frame beta chains were kept once TCRdb had trimmed the public reads at Q25 with fastp and called clones with MiXCR. Each record represents a unique CDR3 protein, reported with the most common genes and DNA among its rows. A total of 650,000 to 700,000 distinct CDR3 sequences appear in this sample, approximately 15% of them only once. More than 9% of the sample is held by the ten biggest clonotypes. The TCR was taken from a man aged 45-65 years who received an inactivated influenza vaccine. Donor details come from another sample of the same person, matched by shared clones. Source: PBMCs from blood, taken roughly 12 days after vaccination.

CDR3 region: CATSDPSRDDEQFF. The nucleotides read TGTGCCACCAGTGATCCCTCGCGGGACGATGAGCAGTTCTTC. The sequence links TRBV24-1 to TRBJ2-1; matching of 6 bases hints at TRBD2 as the D gene. V and J lose 3 bases and 8 bases, and a span of 13 bases separates them. As encoded in the germline V gene, CDR1 is KGHDR while CDR2 is SFDVKD. Measured from the cysteine to the phenylalanine, the CDR3 is 14 residues long. The entry retains the CDR3 DNA only, 42 bases that are in frame from base 1.